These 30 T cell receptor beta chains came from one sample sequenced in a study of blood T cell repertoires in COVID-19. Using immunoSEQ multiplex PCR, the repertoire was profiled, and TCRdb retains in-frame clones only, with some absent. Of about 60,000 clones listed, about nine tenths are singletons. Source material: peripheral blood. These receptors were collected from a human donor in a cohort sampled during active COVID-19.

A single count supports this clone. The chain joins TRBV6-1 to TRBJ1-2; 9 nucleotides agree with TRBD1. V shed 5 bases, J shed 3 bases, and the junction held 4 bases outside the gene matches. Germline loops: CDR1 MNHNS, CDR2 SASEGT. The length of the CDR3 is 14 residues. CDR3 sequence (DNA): TGTGCCAGCAGTTTGGGACAGGGATACTATGGCTACACCTTC. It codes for CASSLGQGYYGYTF.

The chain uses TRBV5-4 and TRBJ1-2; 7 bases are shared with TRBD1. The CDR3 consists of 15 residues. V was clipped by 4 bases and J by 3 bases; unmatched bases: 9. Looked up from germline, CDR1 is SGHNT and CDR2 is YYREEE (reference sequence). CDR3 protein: CASSMAEGAYYGYTF. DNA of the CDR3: TGTGCCAGCAGCATGGCAGAGGGGGCGTACTATGGCTACACCTTC.

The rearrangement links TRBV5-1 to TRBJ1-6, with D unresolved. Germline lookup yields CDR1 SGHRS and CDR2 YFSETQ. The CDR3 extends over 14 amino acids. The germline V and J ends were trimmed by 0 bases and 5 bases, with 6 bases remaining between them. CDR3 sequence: CASSLGHDNSPLHF. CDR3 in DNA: TGCGCCAGCAGCTTGGGACACGATAATTCACCCCTCCACTTT.

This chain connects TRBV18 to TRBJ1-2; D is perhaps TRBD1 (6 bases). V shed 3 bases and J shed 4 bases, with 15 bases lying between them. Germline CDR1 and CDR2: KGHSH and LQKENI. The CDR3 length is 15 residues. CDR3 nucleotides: TGTGCCAGCTCACCCGGACAGAGGGGGTCCTATGGCTACACCTTC. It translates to CASSPGQRGSYGYTF.

DNA for the CDR3: TGTGCCAGCAGCCCTGCCGGGGAGGGGAGGTCTGGGGCCAACGTCCTGACTTTC. This sequence encodes CASSPAGEGRSGANVLTF. The gene calls are TRBV5-5 and TRBJ2-6, with 7 bases aligning to TRBD2. V lost 4 bases, J lost 1 base, and 11 bases stayed unmatched. The CDR3 spans 18 residues. Per germline, CDR1 SGHKS and CDR2 YYEKEE (reference sequence).

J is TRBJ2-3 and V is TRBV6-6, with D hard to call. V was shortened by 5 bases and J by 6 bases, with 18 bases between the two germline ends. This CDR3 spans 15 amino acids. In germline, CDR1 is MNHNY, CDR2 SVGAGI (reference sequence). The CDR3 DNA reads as TGTGCCAGCAGTCCCGGATACCTCGAGGTCGATACGCAGTATTTT. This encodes CASSPGYLEVDTQYF.

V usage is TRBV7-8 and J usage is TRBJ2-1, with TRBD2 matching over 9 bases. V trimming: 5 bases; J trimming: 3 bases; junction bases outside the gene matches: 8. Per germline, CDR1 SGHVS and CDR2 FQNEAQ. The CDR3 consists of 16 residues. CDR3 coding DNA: TGTGCCAGCAGCGGGGGTAGCGGGAGCCTCTACAATGAGCAGTTCTTC. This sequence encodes CASSGGSGSLYNEQFF.

This CDR3 reads CASSEGAAQPQHF. CDR3 DNA: TGTGCCAGCAGTGAAGGGGCAGCTCAGCCCCAGCATTTT. The chain couples TRBV2 to TRBJ1-5; D uncertain. V dropped 1 base and J dropped 6 bases, with 7 bases sitting between them. Germline V gives CDR1 SNHLY, CDR2 FYNNEI. The CDR3 extends over 13 amino acids. The variable domain in full, with the rest retrieved from reference TRBV2 and TRBJ1-5, is EPEVTQTPSHQVTQMGQEVILRCVPISNHLYFYWYRQILGQKVEFLVSFYNNEISEKSEIFDDQFSVERPDGSNFTLKIRSTKLEDSAMYFCASSEGAAQPQHFGDGTRLSIL.

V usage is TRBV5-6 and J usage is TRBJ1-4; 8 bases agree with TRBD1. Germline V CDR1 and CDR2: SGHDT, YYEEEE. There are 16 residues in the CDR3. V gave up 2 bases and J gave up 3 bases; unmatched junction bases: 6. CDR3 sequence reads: CASSLHQGASNEKLFF. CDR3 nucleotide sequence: TGTGCCAGCAGCTTACACCAGGGGGCTTCTAATGAAAAACTGTTTTTT.

The chain's CDR3 is CASSPALRVGVAQYF. The CDR3 DNA follows: TGTGCCAGCAGCCCCGCCTTGAGGGTCGGAGTTGCGCAGTATTTT. The chain recombines TRBV14 with TRBJ2-3, with D tentatively TRBD2 (5 bases). The CDR3 is made up of 15 amino acids. Germline V gene data show CDR1 as SGHDN and CDR2 as FVKESK. Trimming took 4 bases from V and 10 from J, leaving 21 bases between them.

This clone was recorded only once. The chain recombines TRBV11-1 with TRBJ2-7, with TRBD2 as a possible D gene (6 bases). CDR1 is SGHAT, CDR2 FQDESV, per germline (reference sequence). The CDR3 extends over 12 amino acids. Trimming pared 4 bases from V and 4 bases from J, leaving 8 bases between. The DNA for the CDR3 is TGTGCCAGCAGCTACCGGGGGTACGAGCAGTACTTC. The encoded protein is CASSYRGYEQYF.

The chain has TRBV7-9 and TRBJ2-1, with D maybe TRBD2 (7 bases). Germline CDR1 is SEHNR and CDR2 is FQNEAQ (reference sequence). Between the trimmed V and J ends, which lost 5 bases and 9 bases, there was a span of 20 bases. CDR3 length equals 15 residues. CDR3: CASSPKGGQKGEQFF. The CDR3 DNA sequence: TGTGCCAGCAGCCCCAAGGGGGGGCAAAAGGGTGAGCAGTTCTTC.

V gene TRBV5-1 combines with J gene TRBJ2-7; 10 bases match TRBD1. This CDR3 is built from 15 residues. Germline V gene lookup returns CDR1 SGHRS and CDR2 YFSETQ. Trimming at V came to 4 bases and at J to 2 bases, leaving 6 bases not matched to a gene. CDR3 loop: CASSAAGTGAYEQYF. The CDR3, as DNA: TGCGCCAGCAGCGCCGCCGGGACAGGGGCCTACGAGCAGTACTTC.

Written as DNA, the CDR3 is TGTGCCAGCTCACCACCGAGGGCGGGGAGCTCCTACGAGCAGTACTTC. It is translated as CASSPPRAGSSYEQYF. The chain is built from TRBV18 and TRBJ2-7, with D possibly being TRBD2 (6 bases). CDR3 length: 16 residues. Germline V gene sequence: CDR1 KGHSH, CDR2 LQKENI. V shed 0 bases and J shed 0 bases, with 12 bases lying between them.

CDR3: CASSIEPGAYNEQFF. CDR3 coding DNA: TGTGCCAGTAGTATCGAGCCGGGAGCCTACAATGAGCAGTTCTTC. The chain links TRBV19 to TRBJ2-1, with D perhaps TRBD2 (6 bases). Germline assignment: CDR1 LNHDA and CDR2 SQIVND (reference sequence). V was clipped by 3 bases and J by 2 bases, with 11 bases between them. The CDR3 runs 15 residues.

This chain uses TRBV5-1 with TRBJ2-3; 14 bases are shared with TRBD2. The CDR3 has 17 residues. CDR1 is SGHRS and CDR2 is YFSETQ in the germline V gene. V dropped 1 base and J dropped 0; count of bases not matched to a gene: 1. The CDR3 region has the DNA TGCGCCAGCAGCTTGCGACTAGCGGGAGGGAGCACAGATACGCAGTATTTT. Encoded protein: CASSLRLAGGSTDTQYF.

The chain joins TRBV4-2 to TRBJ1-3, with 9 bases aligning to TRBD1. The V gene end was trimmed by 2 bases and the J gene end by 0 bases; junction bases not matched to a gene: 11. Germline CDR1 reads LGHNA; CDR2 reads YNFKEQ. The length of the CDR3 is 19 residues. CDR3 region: CASSQKTITGGASGNTIYF. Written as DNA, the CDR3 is TGTGCCAGCAGCCAAAAAACTATCACAGGGGGCGCCTCTGGAAACACCATATATTTT.

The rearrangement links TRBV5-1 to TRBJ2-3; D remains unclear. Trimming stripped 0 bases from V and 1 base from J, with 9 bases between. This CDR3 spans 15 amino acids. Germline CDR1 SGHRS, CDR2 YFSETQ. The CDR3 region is CASSLVTTGTDTQYF. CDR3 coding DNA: TGCGCCAGCAGCTTGGTCACTACGGGCACAGATACGCAGTATTTT. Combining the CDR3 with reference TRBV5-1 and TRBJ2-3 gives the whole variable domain KAGVTQTPRYLIKTRGQQVTLSCSPISGHRSVSWYQQTPGQGLQFLFEYFSETQRNKGNFPGRFSGRQFSNSRSEMNVSTLELGDSALYLCASSLVTTGTDTQYFGPGTRLTVL.

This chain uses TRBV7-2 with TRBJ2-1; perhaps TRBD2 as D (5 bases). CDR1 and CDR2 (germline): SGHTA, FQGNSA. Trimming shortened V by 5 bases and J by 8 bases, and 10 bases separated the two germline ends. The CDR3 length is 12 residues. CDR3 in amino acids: CASSTRFHEQFF. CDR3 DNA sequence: TGTGCCAGCAGCACTAGATTCCATGAGCAGTTCTTC.

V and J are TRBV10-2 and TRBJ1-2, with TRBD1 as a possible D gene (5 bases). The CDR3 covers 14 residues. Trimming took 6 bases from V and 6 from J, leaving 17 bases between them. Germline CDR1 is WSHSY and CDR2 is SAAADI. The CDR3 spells CASRSGPSKNGYTF. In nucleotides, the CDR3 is TGCGCCAGCAGATCAGGGCCCTCCAAGAATGGCTACACCTTC.

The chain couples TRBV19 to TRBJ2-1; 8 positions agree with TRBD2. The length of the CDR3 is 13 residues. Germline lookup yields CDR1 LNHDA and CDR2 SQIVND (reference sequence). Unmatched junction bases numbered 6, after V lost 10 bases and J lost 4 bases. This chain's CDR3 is CATSSGNYNEQFF. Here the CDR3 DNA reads TGTGCCACAAGTAGCGGGAATTACAATGAGCAGTTCTTC.

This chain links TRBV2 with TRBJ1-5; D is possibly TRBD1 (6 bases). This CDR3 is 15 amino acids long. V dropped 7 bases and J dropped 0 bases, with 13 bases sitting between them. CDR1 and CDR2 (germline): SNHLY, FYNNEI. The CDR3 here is CASNNRDNSNQPQHF. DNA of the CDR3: TGTGCCAGCAATAACCGGGACAATAGCAATCAGCCCCAGCATTTT. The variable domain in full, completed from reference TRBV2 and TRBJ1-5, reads EPEVTQTPSHQVTQMGQEVILRCVPISNHLYFYWYRQILGQKVEFLVSFYNNEISEKSEIFDDQFSVERPDGSNFTLKIRSTKLEDSAMYFCASNNRDNSNQPQHFGDGTRLSIL.

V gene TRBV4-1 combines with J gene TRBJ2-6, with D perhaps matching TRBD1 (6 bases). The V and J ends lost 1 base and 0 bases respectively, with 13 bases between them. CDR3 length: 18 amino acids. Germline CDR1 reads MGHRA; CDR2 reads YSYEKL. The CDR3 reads CASSQVLAGASGANVLTF. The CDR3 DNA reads TGCGCCAGCAGCCAAGTCTTGGCAGGGGCCTCTGGGGCCAACGTCCTGACTTTC.

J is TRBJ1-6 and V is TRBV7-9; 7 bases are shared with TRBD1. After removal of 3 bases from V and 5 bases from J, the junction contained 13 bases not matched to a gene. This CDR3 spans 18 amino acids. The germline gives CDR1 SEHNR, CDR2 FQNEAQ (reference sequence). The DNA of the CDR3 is TGTGCCAGCAGCTTTAATCTAGGGACAGCCAAAAATAATTCACCCCTCCACTTT. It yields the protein CASSFNLGTAKNNSPLHF.

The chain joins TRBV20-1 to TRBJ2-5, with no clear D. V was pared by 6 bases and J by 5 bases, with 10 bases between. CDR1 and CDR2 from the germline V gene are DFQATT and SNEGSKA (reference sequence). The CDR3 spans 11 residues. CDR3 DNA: TGCAGTGCCTCCCGCCGGGAGACCCAGTACTTC. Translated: CSASRRETQYF.

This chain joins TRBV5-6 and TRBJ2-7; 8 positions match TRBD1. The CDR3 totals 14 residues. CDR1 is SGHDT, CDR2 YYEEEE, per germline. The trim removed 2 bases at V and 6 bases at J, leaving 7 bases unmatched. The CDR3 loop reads CASSLPGQASEQYF. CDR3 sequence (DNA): TGTGCCAGCAGCTTACCGGGACAGGCCTCCGAGCAGTACTTC. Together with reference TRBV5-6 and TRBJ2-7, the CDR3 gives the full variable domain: DAGVTQSPTHLIKTRGQQVTLRCSPKSGHDTVSWYQQALGQGPQFIFQYYEEEERQRGNFPDRFSGHQFPNYSSELNVNALLLGDSALYLCASSLPGQASEQYFGPGTRLTVT.

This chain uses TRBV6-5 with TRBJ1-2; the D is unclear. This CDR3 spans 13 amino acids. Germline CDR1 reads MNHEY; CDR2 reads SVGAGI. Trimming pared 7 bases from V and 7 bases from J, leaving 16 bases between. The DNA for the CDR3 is TGTGCCAGCACCCCTGGGTTGGAGCGTGGCTACACCTTC. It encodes CASTPGLERGYTF.

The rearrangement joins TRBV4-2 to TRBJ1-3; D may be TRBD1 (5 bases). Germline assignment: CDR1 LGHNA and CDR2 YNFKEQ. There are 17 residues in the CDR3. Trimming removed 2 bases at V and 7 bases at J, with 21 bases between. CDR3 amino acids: CASSQPTGTQSGNTIYF. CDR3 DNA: TGTGCCAGCAGCCAACCAACCGGGACTCAATCGGGGAACACCATATATTTT.

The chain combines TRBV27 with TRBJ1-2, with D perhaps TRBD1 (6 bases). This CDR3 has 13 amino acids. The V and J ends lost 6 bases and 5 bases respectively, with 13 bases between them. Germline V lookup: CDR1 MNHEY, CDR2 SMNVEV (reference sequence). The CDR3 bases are TGTGCCAGCAGGAGGGGGATAACTTATGGCTACACCTTC. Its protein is CASRRGITYGYTF.

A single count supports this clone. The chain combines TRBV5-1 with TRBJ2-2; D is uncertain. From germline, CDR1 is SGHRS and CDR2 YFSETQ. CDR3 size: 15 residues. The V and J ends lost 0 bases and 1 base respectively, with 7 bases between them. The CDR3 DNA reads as TGCGCCAGCAGCTTGGGGCCAGGGAACACCGGGGAGCTGTTTTTT. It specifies CASSLGPGNTGELFF.